The rows below give T cell receptor beta chains drawn from one sample of a study of T cells after yellow fever vaccination. Each CDR3 protein is one row after TCRdb ran MiXCR on the 5' RACE reads. The sample holds some 130,000 distinct CDR3 sequences; less than 8.5% are singletons and the top ten take over 0.55%. Material: CD4+ T cells sorted from PBMCs, obtained 10 days after the yellow fever booster vaccination. The source of these receptors is a man aged 30 to 39 who received the YFV17D yellow fever vaccine. CDR3s include the opening cysteine and the closing phenylalanine or tryptophan. The D gene is left open where the match is weak. Expanded clones get a size class; other rows say once, few or many, or leave the size out.

V gene: TRBV25-1; D gene: -; J gene: TRBJ2-1; clone size: many; CDR3 protein: CASSELGQEFF; CDR3 DNA: TGTGCCAGCAGTGAATTGGGCCAAGAGTTCTTC
V gene: TRBV4-2; D gene: -; J gene: TRBJ1-1; clone size: -; CDR3 protein: CASSPGRLWTEAFF; CDR3 DNA: TGTGCCAGCAGCCCGGGGCGGCTCTGGACTGAAGCTTTCTTT
V gene: TRBV20-1; D gene: -; J gene: TRBJ2-5; clone size: many; CDR3 protein: CSAIDTLAANQETQYF; CDR3 DNA: TGCAGTGCTATCGACACACTAGCCGCAAACCAAGAGACCCAGTACTTC
V gene: TRBV5-1; D gene: -; J gene: TRBJ2-7; clone size: many; CDR3 protein: CASSLGPGDSYEQYF; CDR3 DNA: TGCGCCAGCAGCTTGGGTCCGGGAGACTCCTACGAGCAGTACTTC
V gene: TRBV7-6; D gene: TRBD2; J gene: TRBJ2-3; clone size: many; CDR3 protein: CASSLSLAGENTQYF; CDR3 DNA: TGTGCCAGCAGCTTATCCCTAGCGGGAGAGAATACGCAGTATTTT
V gene: TRBV3-1; D gene: TRBD2; J gene: TRBJ2-7; clone size: many; CDR3 protein: CASSQTSGGNSVYEQYF; CDR3 DNA: TGTGCCAGCAGCCAGACTAGCGGGGGAAATTCCGTCTACGAGCAGTACTTC
V gene: TRBV9; D gene: TRBD2; J gene: TRBJ2-1; clone size: many; CDR3 protein: CASSAGGVEQFF; CDR3 DNA: TGTGCCAGCAGCGCGGGGGGGGTTGAGCAGTTCTTC
V gene: TRBV5-1; D gene: -; J gene: TRBJ2-7; clone size: few; CDR3 protein: CASSFQGDSYEQYF; CDR3 DNA: TGCGCCAGCAGTTTCCAGGGCGACTCCTACGAGCAGTACTTC
V gene: TRBV5-1; D gene: TRBD2; J gene: TRBJ2-3; clone size: many; CDR3 protein: CASSLTSGVTDTQYF; CDR3 DNA: TGCGCCAGCAGCTTGACTAGCGGGGTCACAGATACGCAGTATTTT
V gene: TRBV18; D gene: -; J gene: TRBJ2-1; clone size: few; CDR3 protein: CASSPQGPGNEQFF; CDR3 DNA: TGTGCCAGCTCACCACAAGGTCCGGGAAATGAGCAGTTCTTC
V gene: TRBV7-2; D gene: -; J gene: TRBJ2-7; clone size: many; CDR3 protein: CASSLASRGPYEQYF; CDR3 DNA: TGTGCCAGCAGCCTGGCTTCAAGAGGGCCCTACGAGCAGTACTTC
V gene: TRBV18; D gene: -; J gene: TRBJ2-2; clone size: many; CDR3 protein: CASSPMRATGELFF; CDR3 DNA: TGTGCCAGCTCCCCAATGAGGGCAACGGGGGAGCTGTTTTTT
V gene: TRBV5-1; D gene: TRBD2; J gene: TRBJ2-5; clone size: many; CDR3 protein: CASQAGNQETQYF; CDR3 DNA: TGCGCCAGCCAAGCGGGGAACCAAGAGACCCAGTACTTC
V gene: TRBV5-6; D gene: -; J gene: TRBJ1-2; clone size: many; CDR3 protein: CASSSPGRSGYTF; CDR3 DNA: TGTGCCAGCAGCAGTCCGGGACGTTCTGGCTACACCTTC
V gene: TRBV3-1; D gene: TRBD2; J gene: TRBJ2-1; clone size: many; CDR3 protein: CARTSGRTNEQFF; CDR3 DNA: TGTGCCAGAACTAGCGGGAGGACCAATGAGCAGTTCTTC
V gene: TRBV5-8; D gene: TRBD1; J gene: TRBJ2-2; clone size: few; CDR3 protein: CASSLGTGGAGTGELFF; CDR3 DNA: TGTGCCAGCAGCTTGGGGACAGGGGGCGCAGGCACCGGGGAGCTGTTTTTT
V gene: TRBV12-3/TRBV12-4; D gene: -; J gene: TRBJ2-7; clone size: many; CDR3 protein: CASSPAEYEQYF; CDR3 DNA: TGTGCCAGCTCACCAGCGGAGTACGAGCAGTACTTC
V gene: TRBV6-5; D gene: -; J gene: TRBJ2-2; clone size: many; CDR3 protein: CASKKARGGELFF; CDR3 DNA: TGTGCCAGCAAAAAGGCAAGGGGCGGGGAGCTGTTTTTT
V gene: TRBV20-1; D gene: TRBD2; J gene: TRBJ2-2; clone size: many; CDR3 protein: CSARGGRADTGELFF; CDR3 DNA: TGCAGTGCTAGAGGCGGGAGGGCAGACACCGGGGAGCTGTTTTTT
V gene: TRBV25-1; D gene: TRBD2; J gene: TRBJ2-7; clone size: many; CDR3 protein: CASSRLAGSEQYF; CDR3 DNA: TGTGCCAGCAGTAGGCTAGCGGGAAGCGAGCAGTACTTC
V gene: TRBV18; D gene: -; J gene: TRBJ2-1; clone size: many; CDR3 protein: CASSPRAGSYNEQFF; CDR3 DNA: TGTGCCAGCTCACCCCGGGCAGGCTCCTACAATGAGCAGTTCTTC
V gene: TRBV24-1; D gene: -; J gene: TRBJ2-3; clone size: many; CDR3 protein: CATSVVNADTQYF; CDR3 DNA: TGTGCCACCAGTGTGGTAAACGCAGATACGCAGTATTTT
V gene: TRBV12-3/TRBV12-4; D gene: -; J gene: TRBJ1-5; clone size: many; CDR3 protein: CASSLMGRYNQPQHF; CDR3 DNA: TGTGCCAGCAGTTTAATGGGAAGATACAATCAGCCCCAGCATTTT
V gene: TRBV28; D gene: TRBD2; J gene: TRBJ2-1; clone size: many; CDR3 protein: CASRRAGTSYNEQFF; CDR3 DNA: TGTGCCAGCAGGCGAGCTGGGACTAGCTACAATGAGCAGTTCTTC
V gene: TRBV6-1; D gene: -; J gene: TRBJ2-2; clone size: many; CDR3 protein: CASSGPGVSGSGELFF; CDR3 DNA: TGTGCCAGCAGTGGACCAGGCGTCAGCGGTAGTGGGGAGCTGTTTTTT
V gene: TRBV21-1; D gene: -; J gene: TRBJ2-1; clone size: many; CDR3 protein: CASRPIGYYNEQFF; CDR3 DNA: TGTGCCAGCAGACCCATCGGATATTACAATGAGCAGTTCTTC
V gene: TRBV7-3; D gene: TRBD1; J gene: TRBJ2-3; clone size: few; CDR3 protein: CASSLDPGTGIRDAQYF; CDR3 DNA: TGTGCCAGCAGCTTGGACCCAGGGACAGGAATTAGGGATGCGCAGTATTTT
V gene: TRBV5-1; D gene: -; J gene: TRBJ2-3; clone size: many; CDR3 protein: CASSWRAEKDTQYF; CDR3 DNA: TGCGCCAGCAGCTGGAGAGCGGAGAAAGATACGCAGTATTTT
V gene: TRBV10-3; D gene: TRBD2; J gene: TRBJ2-1; clone size: many; CDR3 protein: CAISESREAYNEQFF; CDR3 DNA: TGTGCCATCAGTGAGTCGCGGGAGGCCTACAATGAGCAGTTCTTC